This T cell receptor beta chain was sequenced during a study of shared clonotypes between healthy human individuals. Across several immunoSEQ plates, the genomic DNA of each subset was split evenly. Assay: immunoSEQ multiplex PCR; the TCRdb copy retains only in-frame clones and omits some. There are some 1,100,000 clones in the sample; around three quarters occur only once, and 0.4% to 0.55% lies in the top ten. The CDR3 has 14 amino acids. Germline lookup yields CDR1 SGHKS and CDR2 YYEKEE (reference sequence). The V end was cut by 0 bases, the J end by 15 bases, with 18 bases between. The specimen was memory CD4+ T cells from PBMCs. Subset described: CD45RA-negative fraction. The TCR originated in a man younger than 35 in good health. Some clones in this sample may be carry-over from other donors' samples. The V call is TRBV5-5, the J call TRBJ1-4; D unresolved. The CDR3, as DNA: TGTGCCAGCAGCTTGGAGCGGGGAGCCGGGATTTTGTTTTTT. It encodes CASSLERGAGILFF. Full variable domain (rest looked up from reference TRBV5-5 and TRBJ1-4): DAGVTQSPTHLIKTRGQQVTLRCSPISGHKSVSWYQQVLGQGPQFIFQYYEKEERGRGNFPDRFSARQFPNYSSELNVNALLLGDSALYLCASSLERGAGILFFGSGTQLSVL.